A single T cell receptor (beta chain) is shown here with its context. Its target is not known. This sample stems from a study of T cell responses to AZD1222 COVID-19 vaccine. The study, taken as a whole, reports: Reports indicate that nearly half of spike-specific TCRs are directed at unmutated variant regions.

The protocol was immunoSEQ multiplex PCR, while the TCRdb copy is restricted to in-frame clones and leaves out a portion. The sample has approximately 170,000 clones, 85% to 95% seen once; the top ten hold 4.4%. The receptor's source is an adult in good health. Here the sequenced sample was peripheral blood, taken on day 0 of AZD1222 vaccination.

The CDR3 loop is CASATQPNTGELFF. The CDR3 bases are TGTGCCAGCGCTACACAGCCAAACACCGGGGAGCTGTTTTTT. V and J are TRBV11-3 and TRBJ2-2, with unresolved D. With 8 bases removed from V and 2 bases from J, the gap between germline ends came to 12 bases. This CDR3 region has 14 residues. Germline V gene lookup returns CDR1 SGHNT and CDR2 YENEEA.